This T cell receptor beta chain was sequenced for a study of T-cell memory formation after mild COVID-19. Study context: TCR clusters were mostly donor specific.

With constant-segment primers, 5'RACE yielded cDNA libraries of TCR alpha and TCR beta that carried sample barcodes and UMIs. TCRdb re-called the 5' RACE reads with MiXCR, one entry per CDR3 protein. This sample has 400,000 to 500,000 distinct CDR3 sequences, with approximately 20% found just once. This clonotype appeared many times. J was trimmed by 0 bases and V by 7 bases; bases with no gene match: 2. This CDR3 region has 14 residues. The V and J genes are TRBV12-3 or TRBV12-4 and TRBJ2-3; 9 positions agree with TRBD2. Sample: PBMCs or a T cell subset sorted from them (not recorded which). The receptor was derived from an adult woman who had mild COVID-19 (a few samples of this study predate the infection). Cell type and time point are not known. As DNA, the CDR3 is TGTGCCAGCAAAAGCGGGGGGAGCACAGATACGCAGTATTTT. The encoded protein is CASKSGGSTDTQYF.